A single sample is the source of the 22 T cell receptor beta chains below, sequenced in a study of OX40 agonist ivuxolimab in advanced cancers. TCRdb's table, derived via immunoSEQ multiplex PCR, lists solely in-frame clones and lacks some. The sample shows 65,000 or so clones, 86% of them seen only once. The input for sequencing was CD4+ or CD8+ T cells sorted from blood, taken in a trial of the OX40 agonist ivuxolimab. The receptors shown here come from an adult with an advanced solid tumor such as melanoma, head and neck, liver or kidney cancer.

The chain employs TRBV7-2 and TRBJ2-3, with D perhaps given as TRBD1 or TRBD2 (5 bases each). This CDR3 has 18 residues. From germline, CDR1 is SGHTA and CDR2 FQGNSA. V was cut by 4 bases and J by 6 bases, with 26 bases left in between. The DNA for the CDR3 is TGTGCCAGCAGCTCCCAGTGGTTGAGGGGCCTGAGTAGGGATACGCAGTATTTT. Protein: CASSSQWLRGLSRDTQYF. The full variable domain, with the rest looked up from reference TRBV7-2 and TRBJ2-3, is GAGVSQSPSNKVTEKGKDVELRCDPISGHTALYWYRQSLGQGLEFLIYFQGNSAPDKSGLPSDRFSAERTGGSVSTLTIQRTQQEDSAVYLCASSSQWLRGLSRDTQYFGPGTRLTVL.

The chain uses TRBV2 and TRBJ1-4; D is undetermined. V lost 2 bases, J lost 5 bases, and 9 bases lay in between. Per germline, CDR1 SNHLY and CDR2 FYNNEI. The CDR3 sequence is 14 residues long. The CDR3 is CASSEMRFNEKLFF. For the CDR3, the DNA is TGTGCCAGCAGTGAAATGAGATTCAATGAAAAACTGTTTTTT.

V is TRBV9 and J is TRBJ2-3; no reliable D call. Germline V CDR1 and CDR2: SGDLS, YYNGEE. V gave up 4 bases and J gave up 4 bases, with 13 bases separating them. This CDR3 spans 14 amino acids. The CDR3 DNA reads TGTGCCAGCAGCCCCCGGCTAGAGCCAGATACGCAGTATTTT. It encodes CASSPRLEPDTQYF.

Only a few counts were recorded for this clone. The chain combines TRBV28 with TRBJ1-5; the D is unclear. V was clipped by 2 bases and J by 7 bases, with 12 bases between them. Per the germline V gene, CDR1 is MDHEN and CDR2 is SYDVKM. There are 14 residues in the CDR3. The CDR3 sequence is CASSLALPGQPQHF. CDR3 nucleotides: TGTGCCAGCAGTTTAGCCTTGCCGGGACAGCCCCAGCATTTT.

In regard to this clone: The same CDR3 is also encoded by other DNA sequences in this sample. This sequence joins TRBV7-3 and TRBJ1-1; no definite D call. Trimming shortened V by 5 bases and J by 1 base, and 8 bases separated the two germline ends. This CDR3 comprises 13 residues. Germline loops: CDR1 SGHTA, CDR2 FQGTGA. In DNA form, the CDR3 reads TGTGCCAGCAGCCCCCTTAGGAACACTGAAGCTTTCTTT. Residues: CASSPLRNTEAFF.

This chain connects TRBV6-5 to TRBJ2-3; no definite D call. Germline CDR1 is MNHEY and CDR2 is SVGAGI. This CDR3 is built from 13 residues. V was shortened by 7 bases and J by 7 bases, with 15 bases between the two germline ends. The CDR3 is CASTSPGSHTQYF. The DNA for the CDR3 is TGTGCCAGCACTTCCCCCGGCTCCCATACGCAGTATTTT.

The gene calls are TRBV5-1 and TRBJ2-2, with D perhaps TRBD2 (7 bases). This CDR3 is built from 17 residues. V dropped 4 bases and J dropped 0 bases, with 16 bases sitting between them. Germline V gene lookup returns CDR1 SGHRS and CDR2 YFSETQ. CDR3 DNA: TGCGCCAGCAGCCCGAGGGAGGGGGGAACGAACACCGGGGAGCTGTTTTTT. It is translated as CASSPREGGTNTGELFF.

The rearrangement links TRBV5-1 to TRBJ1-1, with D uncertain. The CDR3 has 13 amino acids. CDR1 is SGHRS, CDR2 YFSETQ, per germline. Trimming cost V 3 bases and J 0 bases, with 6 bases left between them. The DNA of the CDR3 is TGCGCCAGCAGCTGGGAAATGAACACTGAAGCTTTCTTT. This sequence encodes CASSWEMNTEAFF. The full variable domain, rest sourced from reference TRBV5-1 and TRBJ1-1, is KAGVTQTPRYLIKTRGQQVTLSCSPISGHRSVSWYQQTPGQGLQFLFEYFSETQRNKGNFPGRFSGRQFSNSRSEMNVSTLELGDSALYLCASSWEMNTEAFFGQGTRLTVV.

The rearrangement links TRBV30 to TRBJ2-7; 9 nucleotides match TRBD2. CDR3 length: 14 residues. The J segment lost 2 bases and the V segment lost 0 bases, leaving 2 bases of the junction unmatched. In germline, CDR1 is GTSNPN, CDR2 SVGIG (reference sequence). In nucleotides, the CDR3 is TGTGCCTGGAGTGTCCTAGCGGGGACCTACGAGCAGTACTTC. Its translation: CAWSVLAGTYEQYF.

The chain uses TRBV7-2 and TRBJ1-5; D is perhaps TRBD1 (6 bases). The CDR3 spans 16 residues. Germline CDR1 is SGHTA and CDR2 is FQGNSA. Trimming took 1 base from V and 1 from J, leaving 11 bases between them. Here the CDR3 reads CASSLGGGQSNQPQHF. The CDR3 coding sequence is TGTGCCAGCAGCTTAGGGGGGGGGCAAAGCAATCAGCCCCAGCATTTT.

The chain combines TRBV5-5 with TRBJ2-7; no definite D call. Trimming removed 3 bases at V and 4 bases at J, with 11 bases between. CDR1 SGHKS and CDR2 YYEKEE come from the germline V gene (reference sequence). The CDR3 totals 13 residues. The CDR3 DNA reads TGTGCCAGCAGCTCGAAGGCAGATTACGAGCAGTACTTC. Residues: CASSSKADYEQYF. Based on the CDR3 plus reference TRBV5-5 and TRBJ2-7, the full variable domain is DAGVTQSPTHLIKTRGQQVTLRCSPISGHKSVSWYQQVLGQGPQFIFQYYEKEERGRGNFPDRFSARQFPNYSSELNVNALLLGDSALYLCASSSKADYEQYFGPGTRLTVT.

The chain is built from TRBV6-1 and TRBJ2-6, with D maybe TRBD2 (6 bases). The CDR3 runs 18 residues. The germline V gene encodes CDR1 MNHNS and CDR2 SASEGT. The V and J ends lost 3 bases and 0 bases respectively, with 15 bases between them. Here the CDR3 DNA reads TGTGCCAGCAGTGAGCGGAGGGGCTCCTTCTCTGGGGCCAACGTCCTGACTTTC. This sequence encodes CASSERRGSFSGANVLTF.

The CDR3 is CASSEQGNNGYTF. The CDR3 DNA follows: TGTGCCAGCAGTGAACAGGGGAATAATGGCTACACCTTC. This chain links TRBV2 with TRBJ1-2, with D maybe TRBD1 (6 bases). Trimming cost V 2 bases and J 6 bases, with 10 bases left between them. The CDR3 consists of 13 residues. Germline values: CDR1 SNHLY, CDR2 FYNNEI.

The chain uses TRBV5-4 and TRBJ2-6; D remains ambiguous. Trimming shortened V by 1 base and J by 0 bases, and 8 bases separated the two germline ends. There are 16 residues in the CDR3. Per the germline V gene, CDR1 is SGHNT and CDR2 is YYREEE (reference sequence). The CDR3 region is CASSLRLDSGANVLTF. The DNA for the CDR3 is TGTGCCAGCAGCTTGAGACTGGACTCTGGGGCCAACGTCCTGACTTTC.

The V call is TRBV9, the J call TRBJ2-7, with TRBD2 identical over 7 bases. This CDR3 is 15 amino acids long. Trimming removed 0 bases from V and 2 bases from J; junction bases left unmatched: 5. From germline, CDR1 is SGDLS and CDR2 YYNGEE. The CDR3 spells CASSVGPAGPYEQYF. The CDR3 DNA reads TGTGCCAGCAGCGTAGGCCCAGCGGGGCCCTACGAGCAGTACTTC.

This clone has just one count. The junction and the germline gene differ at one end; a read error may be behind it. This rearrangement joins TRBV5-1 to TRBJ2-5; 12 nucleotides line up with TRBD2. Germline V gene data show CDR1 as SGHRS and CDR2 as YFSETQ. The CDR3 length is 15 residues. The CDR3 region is CASSPTSGGPETQHF. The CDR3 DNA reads TGCGCCAGCAGCCCGACTAGCGGGGGCCCGGAGACCCAGCACTTC.

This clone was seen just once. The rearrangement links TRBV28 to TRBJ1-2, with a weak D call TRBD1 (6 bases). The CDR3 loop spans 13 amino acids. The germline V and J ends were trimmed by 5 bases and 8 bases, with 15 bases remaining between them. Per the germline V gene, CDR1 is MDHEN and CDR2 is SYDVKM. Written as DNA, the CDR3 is TGTGCCAGCAGTCTCCACAGGGAAGTAGGCTACACCTTC. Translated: CASSLHREVGYTF.

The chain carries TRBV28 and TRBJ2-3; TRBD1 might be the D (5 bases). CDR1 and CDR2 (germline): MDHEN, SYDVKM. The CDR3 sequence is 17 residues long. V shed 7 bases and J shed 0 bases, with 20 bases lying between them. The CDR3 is CASIGLRSWGSTDTQYF. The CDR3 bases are TGTGCCAGCATAGGATTAAGGTCCTGGGGCAGCACAGATACGCAGTATTTT.

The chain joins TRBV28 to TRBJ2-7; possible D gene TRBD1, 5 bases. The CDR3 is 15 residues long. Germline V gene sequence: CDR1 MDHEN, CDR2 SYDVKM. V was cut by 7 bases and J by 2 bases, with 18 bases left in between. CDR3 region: CASTLPGHVPYEQYF. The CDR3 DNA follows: TGTGCCAGCACTCTCCCCGGACACGTCCCCTACGAGCAGTACTTC.

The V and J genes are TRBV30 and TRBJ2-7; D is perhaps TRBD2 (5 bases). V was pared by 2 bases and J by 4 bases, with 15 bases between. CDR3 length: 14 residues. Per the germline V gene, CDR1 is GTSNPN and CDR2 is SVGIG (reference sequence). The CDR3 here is CAWSPSGIGYEQYF. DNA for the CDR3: TGTGCCTGGAGTCCATCGGGGATTGGATACGAGCAGTACTTC.

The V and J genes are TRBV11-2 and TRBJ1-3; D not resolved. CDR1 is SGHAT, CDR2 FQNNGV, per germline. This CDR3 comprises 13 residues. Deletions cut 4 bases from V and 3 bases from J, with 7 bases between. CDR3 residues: CASSSGFGNTIYF. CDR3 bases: TGTGCCAGCAGCTCGGGGTTTGGAAACACCATATATTTT.

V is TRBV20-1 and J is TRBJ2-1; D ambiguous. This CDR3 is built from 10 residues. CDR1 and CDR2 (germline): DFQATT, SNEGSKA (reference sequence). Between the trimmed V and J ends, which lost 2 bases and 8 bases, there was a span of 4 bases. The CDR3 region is CSARIDEQFF. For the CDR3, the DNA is TGCAGTGCTAGAATTGATGAGCAGTTCTTC.